This passage covers 13 T cell receptor beta chains from one sample sequenced in a study of blood T cell repertoires in COVID-19. Clones were sequenced by immunoSEQ multiplex PCR, and TCRdb holds only the in-frame ones, with some missing. The data show about 190,000 clones, about 88% seen once. The sample comprised peripheral blood. The receptors originated from a woman between 35 and 50 years old who had recovered from COVID-19.

This rearrangement joins TRBV30 to TRBJ1-5; D may be TRBD1 (6 bases). The CDR3 totals 16 residues. With 1 base removed from V and 2 bases from J, the gap between germline ends came to 15 bases. CDR1 GTSNPN and CDR2 SVGIG come from the germline V gene (reference sequence). The CDR3 loop reads CAWSAPQGKGNQPQHF. Here the CDR3 DNA reads TGTGCCTGGAGTGCGCCCCAGGGGAAGGGCAATCAGCCCCAGCATTTT.

V and J are TRBV28 and TRBJ2-7, with 7 bases identical to TRBD2. This CDR3 contains 15 residues. Germline CDR1 and CDR2: MDHEN and SYDVKM. V lost 3 bases, J lost 3 bases, and 8 bases stayed unmatched. In DNA form, the CDR3 reads TGTGCCAGCAGTTTGTCCAGCGGGACGTTCTACGAGCAGTACTTC. Translating gives CASSLSSGTFYEQYF.

V usage is TRBV4-3 and J usage is TRBJ1-4, with D perhaps TRBD1 (6 bases). V gave up 4 bases and J gave up 4 bases, with 13 bases separating them. The V gene's germline CDR1 is LGHNA and CDR2 YSLEER. This CDR3 is 15 amino acids long. The CDR3 sequence is CASSLHGTNNEKLFF. CDR3 coding DNA: TGCGCCAGCAGCCTACACGGGACAAATAATGAAAAACTGTTTTTT.

The V and J genes are TRBV6-4 and TRBJ2-6; 11 nucleotides agree with TRBD1. CDR1 MRHNA and CDR2 SNTAGT come from the germline V gene. With 7 bases clipped from V and 2 bases from J, the junction kept 4 bases outside the gene matches. This CDR3 is 16 amino acids long. DNA of the CDR3: TGTGCCAGCACCGGACAGGGGGCGGCTGGGGCCAACGTCCTGACTTTC. As protein: CASTGQGAAGANVLTF.

In regard to this clone: A junction end diverges from the germline sequence, so it may reflect a read error. The chain joins TRBV5-1 to TRBJ2-7, with TRBD1 as a possible D gene (6 bases). This CDR3 contains 13 residues. Germline V CDR1 and CDR2: SGHRS, YFSETQ. CDR3 residues: CASSAIQGTGLSF. The DNA of the CDR3 is TGCGCCAGCAGCGCGATACAGGGAACCGGGTTATCGTTC.

The chain couples TRBV3-1 (or the pseudogene TRBV3-2) to TRBJ2-3; the match to TRBD2 covers 13 bases. Per germline, CDR1 LGHDT and CDR2 YNNKEL (reference sequence). The CDR3 runs to 18 residues. The junction had 4 bases not matched to a gene; V was cut back by 0 bases and J by 1 base. CDR3 region: CASSQDWTSGRGTDTQYF. The DNA of the CDR3 is TGTGCCAGCAGCCAAGATTGGACTAGCGGGAGAGGCACAGATACGCAGTATTTT.

The chain recombines TRBV7-9 with TRBJ1-2; D remains unclear. Per the germline V gene, CDR1 is SEHNR and CDR2 is FQNEAQ (reference sequence). V lost 5 bases to trimming and J lost 7 bases, with 17 bases between them. There are 14 residues in the CDR3. In nucleotides, the CDR3 is TGTGCCAGCAGCGGGTCGGCGGGCCTGGGTGGCTACACCTTC. It translates to CASSGSAGLGGYTF.

The chain is built from TRBV4-1 and TRBJ2-1, with TRBD2 identical over 8 bases. Germline CDR1 and CDR2: MGHRA and YSYEKL. Trimming took 1 base from V and 1 from J; bases not matched to a gene: 6. This CDR3 is built from 17 residues. The CDR3, as DNA: TGCGCCAGCAGCCAAGGGGTAGGACTAGCTTCCTACAATGAGCAGTTCTTC. Translation: CASSQGVGLASYNEQFF.

The DNA of the CDR3 is TGTGCCACCAGCGCCGCCAGTACGCAGTATTTT. It specifies CATSAASTQYF. V and J are TRBV24-1 and TRBJ2-3; D is uncertain. This CDR3 is 11 amino acids long. The germline gives CDR1 KGHDR, CDR2 SFDVKD. V was pared by 7 bases and J by 8 bases, with 9 bases between.

V gene TRBV7-9 combines with J gene TRBJ1-2, with D hard to call. The CDR3 has 13 amino acids. Germline V gene lookup returns CDR1 SEHNR and CDR2 FQNEAQ (reference sequence). Trimming shortened V by 1 base and J by 6 bases, and 9 bases separated the two germline ends. CDR3 sequence: CASSLEHSDGYTF. The CDR3 region has the DNA TGTGCCAGCAGCTTAGAGCATTCCGATGGCTACACCTTC.

V usage is TRBV7-2 and J usage is TRBJ1-4; D might be TRBD1 (5 bases). With 2 bases removed from V and 8 bases from J, the gap between germline ends came to 18 bases. This CDR3 spans 16 amino acids. Germline CDR1 is SGHTA and CDR2 is FQGNSA. The CDR3 nucleotides read TGTGCCAGCAGCTTAATGGGTGCGCAGGGCGCCGAAAAACTGTTTTTT. It specifies CASSLMGAQGAEKLFF. The variable domain in full, completed from reference TRBV7-2 and TRBJ1-4, reads GAGVSQSPSNKVTEKGKDVELRCDPISGHTALYWYRQSLGQGLEFLIYFQGNSAPDKSGLPSDRFSAERTGGSVSTLTIQRTQQEDSAVYLCASSLMGAQGAEKLFFGSGTQLSVL.

The gene calls are TRBV5-1 and TRBJ1-1; maybe TRBD1 (5 bases). The V end was cut by 0 bases, the J end by 1 base, with 10 bases between. CDR3 length: 15 amino acids. Germline lookup yields CDR1 SGHRS and CDR2 YFSETQ. CDR3 sequence (DNA): TGCGCCAGCAGCTTGGGGGGCATGGGGAACACTGAAGCTTTCTTT. Its protein is CASSLGGMGNTEAFF.

This rearrangement joins TRBV10-3 to TRBJ1-5, with D perhaps matching TRBD1 (5 bases). CDR3 length: 15 amino acids. The germline CDR1 and CDR2 sequences are ENHRY and SYGVKD. V was pared by 0 bases and J by 5 bases, with 11 bases between. In nucleotides, the CDR3 is TGTGCCATCAGTGAGTCGGGGCAGGGTTATCAGCCCCAGCATTTT. This translates into CAISESGQGYQPQHF.